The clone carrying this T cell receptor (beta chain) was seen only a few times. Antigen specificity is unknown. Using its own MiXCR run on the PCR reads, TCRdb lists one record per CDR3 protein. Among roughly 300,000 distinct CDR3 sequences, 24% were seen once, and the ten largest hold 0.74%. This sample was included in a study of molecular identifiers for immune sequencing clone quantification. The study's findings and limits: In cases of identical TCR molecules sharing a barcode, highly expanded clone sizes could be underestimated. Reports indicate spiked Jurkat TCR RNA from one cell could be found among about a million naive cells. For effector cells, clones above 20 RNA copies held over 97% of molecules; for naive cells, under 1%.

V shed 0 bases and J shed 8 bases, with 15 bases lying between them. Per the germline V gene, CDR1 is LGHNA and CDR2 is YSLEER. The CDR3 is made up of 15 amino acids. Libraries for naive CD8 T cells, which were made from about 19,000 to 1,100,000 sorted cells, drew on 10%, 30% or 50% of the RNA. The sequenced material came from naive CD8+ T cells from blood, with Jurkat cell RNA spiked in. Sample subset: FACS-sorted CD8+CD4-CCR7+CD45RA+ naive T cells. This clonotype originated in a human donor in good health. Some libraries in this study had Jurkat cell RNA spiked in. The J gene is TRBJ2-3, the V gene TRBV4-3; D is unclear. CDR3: CASSQDSSNRFTQYF. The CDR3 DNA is TGCGCCAGCAGCCAAGACTCCTCTAACAGATTTACGCAGTATTTT.